These T cell receptor beta chains were read from a single sample in a study of regulatory T cells in long-lasting Graves disease. In TCRdb, the multiplex PCR reads were re-called with MiXCR into one record per CDR3 protein. The sample lists hundreds of thousands of distinct CDR3 sequences; approximately 15% were seen once. These data also featured in a second study, about T cells in Graves' hyperthyroidism and ophthalmopathy.

The sequencing used peripheral blood mononuclear cells (PBMCs), collected at new diagnosis, from a patient treated with antithyroid drugs. These receptors all stem from a woman in her twenties or thirties with Graves disease. The CDR3 runs from the conserved cysteine through the conserved F or W. The D gene is left open where the match is weak. Clone size is shown for a subset of rows, as once, few, many or a class of expanded clone.

clone_size: few
d_call: TRBD1
v_call: TRBV3-1
j_call: TRBJ1-2
cdr3_nt: TGTGCCAGCAGCCTCGGACAGGGCCTTTACCTCGGTCGGTATGGCTACACCTTC
cdr3_aa: CASSLGQGLYLGRYGYTF

clone_size: few
d_call: TRBD1
v_call: TRBV3-1
j_call: TRBJ2-3
cdr3_nt: TGTGCCAGCACCCAATCGGACAGGGGCGCAGATACGCAGTATTTT
cdr3_aa: CASTQSDRGADTQYF

clone_size: few
d_call: TRBD2
v_call: TRBV2
j_call: TRBJ2-5
cdr3_nt: TGTGCCAGCCTCTCTTCCGGGACTAGCAAGACCCAGTACTTC
cdr3_aa: CASLSSGTSKTQYF

clone_size: few
d_call: -
v_call: TRBV7-3
j_call: TRBJ2-2
cdr3_nt: TGTGCCACACAGGGACATTTGAACACCGGGGAGCTGTTTTTT
cdr3_aa: CATQGHLNTGELFF

clone_size: many
d_call: -
v_call: TRBV28
j_call: TRBJ1-2
cdr3_nt: TGTGCCAGCAGCTCACCAGGCGGGTCTAACTATGGCTACACCTTC
cdr3_aa: CASSSPGGSNYGYTF

clone_size: -
d_call: TRBD1
v_call: TRBV20-1
j_call: TRBJ2-1
cdr3_nt: TGCAGTGTTATACGGACAGGGGTCTACAATGAGCAGTTCTTC
cdr3_aa: CSVIRTGVYNEQFF

clone_size: few
d_call: TRBD2
v_call: TRBV11-3
j_call: TRBJ2-7
cdr3_nt: TGTGCCAGCAGCTTAGGAGCATTAGCGGGAGCTGGCTACGAGCAGTACTTC
cdr3_aa: CASSLGALAGAGYEQYF

clone_size: many
d_call: -
v_call: TRBV30
j_call: TRBJ2-1
cdr3_nt: TGTGCCTGGAGTGTAGCTACCCAGCAGTTCTTC
cdr3_aa: CAWSVATQQFF

clone_size: few
d_call: TRBD1
v_call: TRBV3-1
j_call: TRBJ1-5
cdr3_nt: TGTGCCAGCGGGACAGGGACTAAGGCAAATCAGCCCCAGCATTTT
cdr3_aa: CASGTGTKANQPQHF

clone_size: few
d_call: -
v_call: TRBV10-3
j_call: TRBJ2-1
cdr3_nt: TGTGCCATCAGTGGGGGGATTTACCGGGACGACGAGCAGTTCTTC
cdr3_aa: CAISGGIYRDDEQFF

clone_size: -
d_call: -
v_call: TRBV19
j_call: TRBJ2-1
cdr3_nt: TGTGCCAGTAGTATGAATAGAAGGGTCGATGAGCAGTTCTTC
cdr3_aa: CASSMNRRVDEQFF

clone_size: many
d_call: -
v_call: TRBV15
j_call: TRBJ2-1
cdr3_nt: TGTGCCACCAGCCGACGGACGGTATCCCGCCCTTACAATGAGCAGTTCTTC
cdr3_aa: CATSRRTVSRPYNEQFF

clone_size: many
d_call: -
v_call: TRBV5-1
j_call: TRBJ1-4
cdr3_nt: TGCGCCAGCAGCCGGGACGGATCGAATGAAAAACTGTTTTTT
cdr3_aa: CASSRDGSNEKLFF

clone_size: many
d_call: -
v_call: TRBV2
j_call: TRBJ2-1
cdr3_nt: TGTGCCAGCAGTTCGGCGGGAACTGGAGGGGAGAGGAAGTTCTTC
cdr3_aa: CASSSAGTGGERKFF

clone_size: few
d_call: TRBD2
v_call: TRBV7-9
j_call: TRBJ2-2
cdr3_nt: TGTGCCAGCAGCCCTCCAGGGACCGGGACTAGACACACCGGGGAGCTGTTTTTT
cdr3_aa: CASSPPGTGTRHTGELFF

clone_size: few
d_call: -
v_call: TRBV18
j_call: TRBJ2-4
cdr3_nt: TGTGCCAGCACGAAATTCAATGATACGTCCAACTTC
cdr3_aa: CASTKFNDTSNF

clone_size: many
d_call: -
v_call: TRBV2
j_call: TRBJ2-5
cdr3_nt: TGTGCCAGCAGGGGGGAGCGTAAAGAGACCCAGTACTTC
cdr3_aa: CASRGERKETQYF

clone_size: many
d_call: TRBD1
v_call: TRBV28
j_call: TRBJ1-2
cdr3_nt: TGTGCCAGCAGTTCGGATAGGACAGGGGGGATTAACTATGGCTACACCTTC
cdr3_aa: CASSSDRTGGINYGYTF

clone_size: many
d_call: -
v_call: TRBV2
j_call: TRBJ2-3
cdr3_nt: TGTGCCAGCAAGCAGAACAGGGCCATCTCCCCAGATACGCAGTATTTT
cdr3_aa: CASKQNRAISPDTQYF

clone_size: -
d_call: TRBD2
v_call: TRBV7-2
j_call: TRBJ2-6
cdr3_nt: TGTGCCAGCAGCCCGGGGGGAGGCTATGGGGCCAACGTCCTGACTTTC
cdr3_aa: CASSPGGGYGANVLTF

clone_size: -
d_call: TRBD1
v_call: TRBV4-1
j_call: TRBJ1-6
cdr3_nt: TGCGCCAGCAGCCAAGACAGGGGGTTTTCACCCCTCCACTTT
cdr3_aa: CASSQDRGFSPLHF

clone_size: -
d_call: -
v_call: TRBV5-1
j_call: TRBJ2-6
cdr3_nt: TGCGCCAGCACCCCACTCGACGGTTCTTCGGCCAACGTCCTGACTTTC
cdr3_aa: CASTPLDGSSANVLTF

clone_size: few
d_call: TRBD2
v_call: TRBV28
j_call: TRBJ2-3
cdr3_nt: TGTGCCTCCCGCCCGCTAGCGGGAGTAGGGGGAGATACGCAGTATTTT
cdr3_aa: CASRPLAGVGGDTQYF

clone_size: few
d_call: TRBD1
v_call: TRBV5-1
j_call: TRBJ2-2
cdr3_nt: TGTGCCAGCAGCTTGAACCGGGACAGCCAAAACACCGGGGAGCTGTTTTTT
cdr3_aa: CASSLNRDSQNTGELFF

clone_size: many
d_call: -
v_call: TRBV12-3/TRBV12-4
j_call: TRBJ2-7
cdr3_nt: TGTGCCAGCAGTTTATCGGCTAGGGCCTACGAGCAGTACTTC
cdr3_aa: CASSLSARAYEQYF

clone_size: few
d_call: TRBD2
v_call: TRBV24-1
j_call: TRBJ2-1
cdr3_nt: TGTGCCACCAGTGATTACTTAGCCCCCGGGACTAGCGGGGACAATGAGCAGTTCTTC
cdr3_aa: CATSDYLAPGTSGDNEQFF

clone_size: few
d_call: -
v_call: TRBV30
j_call: TRBJ2-7
cdr3_nt: TGTGCCTGGAACAAGGGGGGGAACTACGAGCAGTACTTC
cdr3_aa: CAWNKGGNYEQYF

clone_size: many
d_call: -
v_call: TRBV5-1
j_call: TRBJ1-2
cdr3_nt: TGCGCCAGCAGCATTTCGGGATTGAGCTATGGCTACACCTTC
cdr3_aa: CASSISGLSYGYTF